The 2 T cell receptor beta chains in this list originate from one sample, sequenced in a study of control samples from healthy donors and cancer patients. The data were produced by immunoSEQ multiplex PCR, yet TCRdb's version contains in-frame clones alone and is incomplete. Among about 160,000 clones, around 90% were seen once, and the ten largest hold more than 10%. The sample comprised blood. The receptor source for this set is a man aged 25-45 years in good health.

The chain recombines TRBV13 with TRBJ1-1; D possibly corresponds to TRBD1 (6 bases). V was cut by 5 bases and J by 1 base, with 11 bases left in between. Germline lookup yields CDR1 PRHDT and CDR2 FYEKMQ (reference sequence). The CDR3 covers 14 residues. CDR3 sequence (DNA): TGTGCCAGCAGCGATTTACAGGGGAACACTGAAGCTTTCTTT. The encoded protein is CASSDLQGNTEAFF.

V and J are TRBV5-1 and TRBJ1-1; possibly TRBD1 for D (6 bases). V was pared by 4 bases and J by 6 bases, with 16 bases between. Germline loops: CDR1 SGHRS, CDR2 YFSETQ. This CDR3 is built from 14 residues. In nucleotides, the CDR3 is TGCGCCAGCAGCCTACAGGGAAATCTTGCTGAAGCTTTCTTT. This sequence encodes CASSLQGNLAEAFF. The complete variable domain, with remaining parts taken from reference TRBV5-1 and TRBJ1-1, reads KAGVTQTPRYLIKTRGQQVTLSCSPISGHRSVSWYQQTPGQGLQFLFEYFSETQRNKGNFPGRFSGRQFSNSRSEMNVSTLELGDSALYLCASSLQGNLAEAFFGQGTRLTVV.